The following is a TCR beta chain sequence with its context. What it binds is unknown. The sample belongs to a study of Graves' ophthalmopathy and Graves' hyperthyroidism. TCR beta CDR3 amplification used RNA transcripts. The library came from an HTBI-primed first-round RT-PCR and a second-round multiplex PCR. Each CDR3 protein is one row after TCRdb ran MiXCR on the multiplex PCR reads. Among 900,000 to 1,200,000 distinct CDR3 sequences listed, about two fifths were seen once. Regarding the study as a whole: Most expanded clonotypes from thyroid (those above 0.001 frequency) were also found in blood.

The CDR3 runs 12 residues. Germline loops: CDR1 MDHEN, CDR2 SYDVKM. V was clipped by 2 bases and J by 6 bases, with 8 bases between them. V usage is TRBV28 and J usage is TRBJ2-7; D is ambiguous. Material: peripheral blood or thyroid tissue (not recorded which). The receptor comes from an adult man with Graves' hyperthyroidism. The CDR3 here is CASSLQTSEQYF. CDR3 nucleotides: TGTGCCAGCAGTTTACAGACCAGCGAGCAGTACTTC.